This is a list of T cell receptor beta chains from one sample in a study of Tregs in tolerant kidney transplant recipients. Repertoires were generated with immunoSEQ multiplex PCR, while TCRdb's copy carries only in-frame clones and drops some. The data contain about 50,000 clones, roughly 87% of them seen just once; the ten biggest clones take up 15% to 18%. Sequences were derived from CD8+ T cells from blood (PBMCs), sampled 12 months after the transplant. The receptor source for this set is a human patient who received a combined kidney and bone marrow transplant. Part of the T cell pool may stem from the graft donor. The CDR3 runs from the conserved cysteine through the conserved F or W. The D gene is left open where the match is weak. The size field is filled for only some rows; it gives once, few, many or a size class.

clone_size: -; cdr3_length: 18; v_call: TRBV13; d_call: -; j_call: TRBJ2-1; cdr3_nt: TGTGCCAGCAGCAAAGGCCTAGCACCAAAGCGGTGGGACAATGAGCAGTTCTTC; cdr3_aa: CASSKGLAPKRWDNEQFF
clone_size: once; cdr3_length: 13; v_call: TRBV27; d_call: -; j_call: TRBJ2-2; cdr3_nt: TGTGCCAGCAGTTTATCCCTCACCGGGGAGCTGTTTTTT; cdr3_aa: CASSLSLTGELFF
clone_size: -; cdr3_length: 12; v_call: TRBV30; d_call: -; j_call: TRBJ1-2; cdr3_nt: TGTGCCTGGCGACTTGTTAACTATGGCTACACCTTC; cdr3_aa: CAWRLVNYGYTF
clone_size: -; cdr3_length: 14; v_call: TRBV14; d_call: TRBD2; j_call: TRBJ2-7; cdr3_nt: TGTGCCAGCAGCCAACTAGCGGAGGCCTACGAGCAGTACTTC; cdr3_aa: CASSQLAEAYEQYF
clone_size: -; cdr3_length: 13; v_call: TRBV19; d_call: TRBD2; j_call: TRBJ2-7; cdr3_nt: TGTGCCAGTAGTATAGCGGGAGGACACGAGCAGTACTTC; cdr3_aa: CASSIAGGHEQYF
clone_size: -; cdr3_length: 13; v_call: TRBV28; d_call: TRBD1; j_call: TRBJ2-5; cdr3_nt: TGTGCCAGCAGTGAGACAGGGGAGGAGACCCAGTACTTC; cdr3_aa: CASSETGEETQYF
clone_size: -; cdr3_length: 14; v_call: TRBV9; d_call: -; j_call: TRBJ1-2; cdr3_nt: TGTGCCAGCAGCCCTAGCGGGGGGAACGATGGCTACACCTTC; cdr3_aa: CASSPSGGNDGYTF
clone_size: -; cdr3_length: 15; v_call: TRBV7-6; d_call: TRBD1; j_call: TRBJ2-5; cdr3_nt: TGTGCCAGCAGCTTGGCAGGGGGCTCGAGGGAGACCCAGTACTTC; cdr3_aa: CASSLAGGSRETQYF
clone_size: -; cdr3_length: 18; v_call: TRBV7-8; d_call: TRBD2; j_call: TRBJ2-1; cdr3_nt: TGTGCCAGCAGTTGGCGGGGGGAACGCGTCGTCTCCTACAATGAGCAGTTCTTC; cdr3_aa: CASSWRGERVVSYNEQFF
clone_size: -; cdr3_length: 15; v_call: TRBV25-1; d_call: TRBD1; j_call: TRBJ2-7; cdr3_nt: TGTGCCAGCAGAGCCCCTGCGACAGGGGGCTACGAGCAGTACTTC; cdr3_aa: CASRAPATGGYEQYF
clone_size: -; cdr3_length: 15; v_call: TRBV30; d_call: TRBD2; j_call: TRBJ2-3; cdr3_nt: TGTGCCTGGGACCGCGGGGGCGGGAGGTCAGATACGCAGTATTTT; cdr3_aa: CAWDRGGGRSDTQYF
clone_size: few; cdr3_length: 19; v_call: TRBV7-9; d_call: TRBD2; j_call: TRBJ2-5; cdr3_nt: TGTGCCAGCAGCTCCTGGGCGGCGGGACTAGCGGTAAGGGGAGAGACCCAGTACTTC; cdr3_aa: CASSSWAAGLAVRGETQYF
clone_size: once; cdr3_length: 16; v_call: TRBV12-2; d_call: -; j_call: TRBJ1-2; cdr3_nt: TGTGCAAGTCGCTTATATGGGACAGGGCATTACTATGGCTACACCTTC; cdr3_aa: CASRLYGTGHYYGYTF
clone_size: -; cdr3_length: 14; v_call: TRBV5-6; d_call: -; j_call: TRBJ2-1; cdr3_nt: TGTGCCAGCAGCTTGATAACAGACTACAATGAGCAGTTCTTC; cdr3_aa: CASSLITDYNEQFF
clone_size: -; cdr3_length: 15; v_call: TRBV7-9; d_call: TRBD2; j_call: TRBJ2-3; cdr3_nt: TGTGCCAGCGACGGACTAGCGGGAGGGGTAGATACGCAGTATTTT; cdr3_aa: CASDGLAGGVDTQYF
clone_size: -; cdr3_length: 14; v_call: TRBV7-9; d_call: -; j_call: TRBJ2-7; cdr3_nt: TGTGCCAGCAGCTTGTGGACAGCAGGTCTCGAGCAGTACTTC; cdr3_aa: CASSLWTAGLEQYF
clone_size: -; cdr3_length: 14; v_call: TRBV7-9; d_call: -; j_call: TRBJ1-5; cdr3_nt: TGTGCCAGCAGCATGGGGCAGGCTAATCAGCCCCAGCATTTT; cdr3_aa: CASSMGQANQPQHF
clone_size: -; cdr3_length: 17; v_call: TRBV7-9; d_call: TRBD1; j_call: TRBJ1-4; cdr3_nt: TGTGCCAGCACCCCCTTTTTCCTTGACAGGGGCGGTGAAAAACTGTTTTTT; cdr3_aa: CASTPFFLDRGGEKLFF
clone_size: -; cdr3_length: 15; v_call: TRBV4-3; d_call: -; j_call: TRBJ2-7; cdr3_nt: TGCGCCAGCAGCCAGGGAACAGGGTTTGGGTACGAGCAGTACTTC; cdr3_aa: CASSQGTGFGYEQYF
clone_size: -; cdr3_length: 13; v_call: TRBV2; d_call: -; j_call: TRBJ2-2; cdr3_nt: TGTGCCAGCAGTCGACGGGGAAACGGGGAGCTGTTTTTT; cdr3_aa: CASSRRGNGELFF
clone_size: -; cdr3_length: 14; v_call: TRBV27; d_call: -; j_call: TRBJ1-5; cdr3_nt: TGTGCCAGCAGTTTAGCAGGGTACGGTCAGCCCCAGCATTTT; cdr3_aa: CASSLAGYGQPQHF
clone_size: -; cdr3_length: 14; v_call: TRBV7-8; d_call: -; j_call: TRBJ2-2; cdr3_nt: TGTGCCCTTTTAGTGGGAGTATCAACCGGGGAGCTGTTTTTT; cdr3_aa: CALLVGVSTGELFF
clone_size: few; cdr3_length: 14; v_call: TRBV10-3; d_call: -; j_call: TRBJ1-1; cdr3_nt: TGTGCCATCAGTGAATCGGGGTTGGACACTGAAGCTTTCTTT; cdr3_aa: CAISESGLDTEAFF
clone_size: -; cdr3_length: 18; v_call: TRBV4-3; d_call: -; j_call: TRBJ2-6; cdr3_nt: TGCGCCAGCAGCCAAGTACTGCGTCGGAGCTCTGGGGCCAACGTCCTGACTTTC; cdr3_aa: CASSQVLRRSSGANVLTF
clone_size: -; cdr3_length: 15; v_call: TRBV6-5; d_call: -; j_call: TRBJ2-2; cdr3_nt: TGTGCCAGCAGTTTGGCCCAGGGGAACTCCGGGGAGCTGTTTTTT; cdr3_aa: CASSLAQGNSGELFF